This TCR beta chain was captured by sequencing in a study of blood T cell repertoires in COVID-19. Study background: In each case, the material was cDNA or gDNA derived from T cells, B-cell-depleted T cells, or PBMCs.

The CDR3 runs to 14 residues. TCRdb's table, derived via immunoSEQ multiplex PCR, lists solely in-frame clones and lacks some. The sample contains 45,000 to 50,000 clones, about nine tenths of which appear only once. The clonotype was recovered from a human donor in a cohort sampled during active COVID-19. Material for sequencing was peripheral blood. This sequence joins TRBV21-1 and TRBJ1-6; TRBD1, the D gene given by the table, was not confirmed from the DNA. TRBV21-1 is given as a pseudogene. The CDR3 region is CAGTTGSYNSPLHF. The CDR3 DNA follows: TGTGCCGGGACGACAGGCTCCTATAATTCACCCCTCCACTTT.